The following is a T cell receptor beta chain sequence with its context. The antigen is not known. This sample was included in a study of shared clonotypes between healthy human individuals. Regarding the study as a whole: A few donors shared around 5% of their naive CD4 clonotypes. In the sorted subsets, rarefaction showed sequencing was incomplete despite large depth. Naive subsets, compared against memory subsets, generally had larger estimated richness values.

The assay was run at deep level. Profiling relied on immunoSEQ multiplex PCR, and the TCRdb table lists in-frame clones only, not all of them. The table has 2 million or so clones, roughly 95% seen once. CDR1 and CDR2 from the germline V gene are SGHTA and FQGNSA. Trimming removed 5 bases from V and 4 bases from J; junction bases left unmatched: 7. This CDR3 contains 14 residues. Specimen: naive CD4+ T cells sorted from blood. Subset meaning: CD45RA+ positively selected. The gene calls are TRBV7-2 and TRBJ1-1; 7 bases fit TRBD1. The receptor was isolated from a man aged 18 to 30 in good health. The CDR3 protein is CASSQGEVRTEAFF. CDR3 bases: TGTGCCAGCAGCCAGGGGGAGGTTCGCACTGAAGCTTTCTTT.